The 18 T cell receptor beta chains listed next were all sequenced from one sample in a study of blood T cells in healthy people across ages. Then a second PCR, running roughly 7 to 11 cycles, was carried out with a sample-barcoded 5' primer and a J-beta primer mix. TCRdb passed the 5' RACE reads through MiXCR, listing each CDR3 protein once. The sample has about 590,000 distinct CDR3 sequences; less than 35% are singletons. The sequenced material came from blood. The source of these receptors is a woman over 75 in good health.

This clonotype has a count of ten or more. The V gene is TRBV18, the J gene TRBJ2-5; D is possibly TRBD1 (6 bases). The CDR3 has 13 amino acids. Trimming left V 3 bases short and J 4 bases short, with 9 bases between. Germline assignment: CDR1 KGHSH and CDR2 LQKENI. The chain's CDR3 is CASSPSRGETQYF. As DNA, the CDR3 is TGTGCCAGCTCACCTTCCAGGGGAGAGACCCAGTACTTC.

On this clonotype itself: The junction differs from germline at one of its ends, possibly a read error. V gene TRBV7-8 combines with J gene TRBJ2-4, with D hard to call. CDR3 size: 15 residues. The germline V gene encodes CDR1 SGHVS and CDR2 FQNEAQ. The CDR3 DNA sequence: TGTGCCAGCAGCTTAGGCGTAATGGGCAAAAACATTCGGTACTTC. It yields the protein CASSLGVMGKNIRYF.

This clonotype was seen many times. The rearrangement joins TRBV20-1 to TRBJ2-1, with D possibly called TRBD1 or TRBD2 (6 bases each). This CDR3 comprises 10 residues. Germline loops: CDR1 DFQATT, CDR2 SNEGSKA (reference sequence). V was shortened by 5 bases and J by 12 bases, with 11 bases between the two germline ends. CDR3 loop: CSALRGGQFF. The DNA of the CDR3 is TGCAGTGCTCTCAGGGGAGGGCAGTTCTTC.

This clonotype was seen ten or more times. The gene calls are TRBV6-2 or TRBV6-3 and TRBJ2-7; 9 bases line up with TRBD1. The CDR3 is made up of 18 amino acids. J was trimmed by 2 bases and V by 2 bases; bases with no gene match: 13. Germline values: CDR1 MNHEY, CDR2 SVGEGT. CDR3 coding DNA: TGTGCCAGCAGTTACGACCCTGGGACAGGGTCCTACCCCTACGAGCAGTACTTC. This translates into CASSYDPGTGSYPYEQYF.

This clonotype showed up just a few times. The chain uses TRBV14 and TRBJ1-1, with a weak D call TRBD1 (5 bases). The CDR3 is 16 amino acids. V gave up 4 bases and J gave up 3 bases, with 18 bases separating them. Germline assignment: CDR1 SGHDN and CDR2 FVKESK. CDR3: CASSLGVGLGDTEAFF. The CDR3 DNA reads TGTGCCAGCAGCCTAGGGGTTGGATTGGGAGACACTGAAGCTTTCTTT.

This clonotype was seen many times. The CDR3 coding sequence is TGCGCCAGCAGCCTAGGGACAGGTCGCGACGAGCAGTACTTC. Translated, it gives CASSLGTGRDEQYF. V gene TRBV5-1 combines with J gene TRBJ2-7; 8 nucleotides agree with TRBD1. Germline loops: CDR1 SGHRS, CDR2 YFSETQ. The CDR3 contains 14 residues. Unmatched junction bases numbered 8, after V lost 4 bases and J lost 5 bases.

This clonotype was observed many times. The chain employs TRBV20-1 and TRBJ1-4; the match to TRBD1 covers 8 bases. The germline gives CDR1 DFQATT, CDR2 SNEGSKA (reference sequence). CDR3 length equals 15 residues. Trimming cost V 2 bases and J 3 bases; bases outside gene matches: 5. The CDR3 reads CSARPDRGANEKLFF. For the CDR3, the DNA is TGCAGTGCTAGACCCGACAGGGGTGCTAATGAAAAACTGTTTTTT.

This clonotype was picked up one time. A read error is possible here, since a much larger clone lies one base away. The V and J genes are TRBV3-1 and TRBJ2-5, with 8 bases aligning to TRBD2. The V and J ends lost 4 bases and 11 bases, in that order; junction bases with no gene match: 18. The CDR3 has 16 residues. Germline V gene lookup returns CDR1 LGHDT and CDR2 YNNKEL (reference sequence). The CDR3 sequence: CASSPSLGGGLNEQYF. CDR3 in DNA: TGTGCCAGCAGCCCCTCCCTCGGGGGGGGGCTAAATGAGCAGTACTTC.

With respect to this clonotype: A much larger clone differs by one base, so this may be a read error. V usage is TRBV24-1 and J usage is TRBJ2-1, with no clear D. The CDR3 extends over 13 amino acids. Germline V gene lookup returns CDR1 KGHDR and CDR2 SFDVKD. V dropped 9 bases and J dropped 2 bases, with 10 bases sitting between them. CDR3 protein: CATGVRPYNEQFF. CDR3 nucleotides: TGTGCCACCGGAGTCCGTCCCTACAATGAGCAGTTCTTC.

The sample holds many counts of this clonotype. The CDR3 is CSASRSGSETQYF. The DNA for the CDR3 is TGCAGTGCTAGTCGATCGGGCAGTGAGACCCAGTACTTC. The chain combines TRBV20-1 with TRBJ2-5; D unresolved. The CDR3 contains 13 residues. V lost 3 bases to trimming and J lost 5 bases, with 13 bases between them. Germline V gene lookup returns CDR1 DFQATT and CDR2 SNEGSKA (reference sequence).

The V and J genes are TRBV7-2 and TRBJ2-2, with TRBD1 matching 11 bases. The CDR3 spans 16 residues. J lost 4 bases, V lost 1 base, and 2 bases had no gene match. Germline V CDR1 and CDR2: SGHTA, FQGNSA. Written as DNA, the CDR3 is TGTGCCAGCAGCTTAGGGACAGGGGGCGTCACCGGGGAGCTGTTTTTT. Translating gives CASSLGTGGVTGELFF.

This clonotype was picked up many times. The chain couples TRBV29-1 to TRBJ1-1, with TRBD1 matching 9 bases. The germline gives CDR1 SQVTM, CDR2 ANQGSEA. The CDR3 consists of 13 residues. V trimming: 1 base; J trimming: 7 bases; junction bases outside the gene matches: 4. The CDR3: CSVEGRTGVEAFF. In DNA, the CDR3 is TGCAGCGTTGAAGGGAGGACAGGGGTTGAAGCTTTCTTT. The full variable domain, its missing parts supplied by reference TRBV29-1 and TRBJ1-1, is SAVISQKPSRDICQRGTSLTIQCQVDSQVTMMFWYRQQPGQSLTLIATANQGSEATYESGFVIDKFPISRPNLTFSTLTVSNMSPEDSSIYLCSVEGRTGVEAFFGQGTRLTVV.

This clonotype was detected ten times or more. The V and J genes are TRBV3-1 and TRBJ2-3; D not resolved. The CDR3 is 15 residues long. Trimming cost V 2 bases and J 0 bases, with 9 bases left between them. Germline CDR1 reads LGHDT; CDR2 reads YNNKEL (reference sequence). The CDR3 nucleotides read TGTGCCAGCAGCCAACAAGAAACTAGCACAGATACGCAGTATTTT. Its protein is CASSQQETSTDTQYF.

This clonotype was found a few times. The chain combines TRBV7-9 with TRBJ2-1, with a possible D match to TRBD1 (7 bases). The DNA end is a closer match to TRBJ2-7, so the J assignment may be wrong. Germline V gives CDR1 SEHNR, CDR2 FQNEAQ (reference sequence). The CDR3 consists of 15 residues. CDR3 bases: TGTGCCAGCAGCTTTCCAGGGGGGACTTACAATGAGCAGTACTTC. Translated: CASSFPGGTYNEQYF.

This clonotype was picked up many times. The chain has TRBV5-1 and TRBJ2-1; 8 positions match TRBD1. Trimming at V came to 3 bases and at J to 2 bases, leaving 4 bases not matched to a gene. Germline CDR1 reads SGHRS; CDR2 reads YFSETQ. This CDR3 contains 15 residues. The CDR3 DNA reads TGCGCCAGCAGCTACGGACAGGGCGCCTACAATGAGCAGTTCTTC. As protein: CASSYGQGAYNEQFF.

This clonotype has just a few counts. V and J are TRBV7-2 and TRBJ1-2; 7 nucleotides match TRBD1. The junction had 7 bases not matched to a gene; V was cut back by 5 bases and J by 1 base. Per germline, CDR1 SGHTA and CDR2 FQGNSA. This CDR3 contains 15 residues. The CDR3 region has the DNA TGTGCCAGCAGCCGAAGGGACAGCGGTAACTATGGCTACACCTTC. Translating gives CASSRRDSGNYGYTF.

In its sample, this clonotype was seen a few times. The chain is built from TRBV6-2 or TRBV6-3 and TRBJ1-2, with a weak D call TRBD1 (5 bases). Trimming took 2 bases from V and 8 from J, leaving 15 bases between them. Germline V gene sequence: CDR1 MNHEY, CDR2 SVGEGT. The CDR3 consists of 14 residues. The CDR3 spells CASSYTRQRVGYTF. The DNA of the CDR3 is TGTGCCAGCAGTTACACCCGACAGCGAGTGGGCTACACCTTC.

The chain couples TRBV18 to TRBJ1-6, with D uncertain. CDR1 and CDR2 from the germline V gene are KGHSH and LQKENI. The CDR3 totals 13 residues. V lost 4 bases and J lost 14, with 15 bases in between. The CDR3 here is CASSRAQIMSLHF. DNA of the CDR3: TGTGCCAGCTCACGGGCACAGATTATGTCCCTCCACTTT.